This passage covers 9 T cell receptor beta chains from one sample sequenced in a study of PD-1 blockade in classical Hodgkin lymphoma. Sequencing was performed with immunoSEQ multiplex PCR; in TCRdb, only in-frame clones are kept and a portion is missing. The repertoire holds about 25,000 clones, with about 80% as singletons. All trial patients relapsed after autologous stem cell transplantation. The sequenced sample was peripheral blood mononuclear cells (PBMCs), obtained before the second cycle of nivolumab. The source is a human donor with classical Hodgkin lymphoma.

CDR3 loop: CASSPVSGGLAQYF. CDR3 bases: TGTGCCAGCAGCCCTGTGTCAGGGGGTCTGGCCCAGTACTTC. The chain links TRBV7-9 to TRBJ2-5; 7 positions agree with TRBD1. CDR3 size: 14 residues. Germline values: CDR1 SEHNR, CDR2 FQNEAQ (reference sequence). J gave up 9 bases and V 5 bases, and 12 bases lay outside the gene matches.

This clone came up a few times. V is TRBV5-1 and J is TRBJ2-1; possible D gene TRBD1, 5 bases. Trimming took off 0 bases at V and 5 bases at J, with 9 bases between the two ends. Germline CDR1 reads SGHRS; CDR2 reads YFSETQ. The CDR3 loop spans 14 amino acids. CDR3 DNA: TGCGCCAGCAGCTTGGAGGGGCTGGACAATGAGCAGTTCTTC. Protein sequence: CASSLEGLDNEQFF.

CDR3 amino acids: CASSQGAGASYEQYF. The CDR3, as DNA: TGTGCCAGCAGCCAAGGAGCGGGAGCCTCCTACGAGCAGTACTTC. J is TRBJ2-7 and V is TRBV14; 8 bases agree with TRBD2. CDR1 is SGHDN and CDR2 is FVKESK in the germline V gene. The J segment lost 0 bases and the V segment lost 1 base, leaving 2 bases of the junction unmatched. This CDR3 spans 15 amino acids.

The V gene is TRBV28, the J gene TRBJ2-7; D may be TRBD1 or TRBD2 (6 bases each). Germline V gene lookup returns CDR1 MDHEN and CDR2 SYDVKM. The CDR3 covers 18 residues. Trimming stripped 3 bases from V and 0 bases from J, with 21 bases between. Written as DNA, the CDR3 is TGTGCCAGCAGTTTGGCGGGGCGCTTGCGGGACACCTCCTACGAGCAGTACTTC. It specifies CASSLAGRLRDTSYEQYF.

The genes are TRBV5-1 and TRBJ2-3; the D is unclear. The CDR3 consists of 14 residues. V was shortened by 0 bases and J by 7 bases, with 12 bases between the two germline ends. Germline CDR1 and CDR2: SGHRS and YFSETQ. The CDR3 DNA sequence: TGCGCCAGCAGCTTGGTTGGGGATTCGAATACGCAGTATTTT. Residues: CASSLVGDSNTQYF.

The chain uses TRBV28 and TRBJ2-7; no reliable D call. Germline CDR1 MDHEN, CDR2 SYDVKM. V was cut by 4 bases and J by 9 bases, with 16 bases left in between. This CDR3 has 13 amino acids. Here the CDR3 reads CASSSRRIGWQYF. CDR3 sequence (DNA): TGTGCCAGCAGTTCCCGAAGGATAGGTTGGCAGTACTTC.

This clone has a handful of counts. The chain joins TRBV6-5 to TRBJ2-6; D uncertain. The CDR3 is made up of 15 amino acids. CDR1 and CDR2 from the germline V gene are MNHEY and SVGAGI. Trimming removed 2 bases from V and 4 bases from J, with 9 bases in between. This chain's CDR3 is CASSYSRSGANVLTF. The CDR3 nucleotides are TGTGCCAGCAGTTACAGCAGGTCCGGGGCCAACGTCCTGACTTTC.

A word on this clone: One junction end disagrees with the germline gene, perhaps due to a read error. The rearrangement joins TRBV2 to TRBJ1-5; 7 bases are a match to TRBD1. This CDR3 comprises 13 residues. Germline V lookup: CDR1 SNHLY, CDR2 FYNNEI. Here the CDR3 DNA reads TGTGCCGGCCACCGGGACAGCAATCAACCCCAGCATTTT. This encodes CAGHRDSNQPQHF.

The chain links TRBV28 to TRBJ1-5; no clear D gene. Germline V gene data show CDR1 as MDHEN and CDR2 as SYDVKM. V was pared by 5 bases and J by 0 bases, with 8 bases between. The CDR3 extends over 14 amino acids. The CDR3 here is CASSHRDSNQPQHF. Written as DNA, the CDR3 is TGTGCCAGCAGTCACCGGGATAGCAATCAGCCCCAGCATTTT.